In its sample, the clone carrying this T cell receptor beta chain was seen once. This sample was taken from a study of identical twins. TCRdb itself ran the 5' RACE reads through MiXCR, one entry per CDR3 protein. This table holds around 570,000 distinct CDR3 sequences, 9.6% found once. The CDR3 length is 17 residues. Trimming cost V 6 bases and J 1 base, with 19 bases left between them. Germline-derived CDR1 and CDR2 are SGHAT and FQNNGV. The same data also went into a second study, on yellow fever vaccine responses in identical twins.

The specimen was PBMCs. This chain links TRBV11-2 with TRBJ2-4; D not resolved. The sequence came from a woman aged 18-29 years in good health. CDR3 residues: CASRRTGPRRAKNIQYF. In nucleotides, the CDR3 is TGTGCCAGCAGACGAACGGGCCCACGTCGGGCCAAAAACATTCAGTACTTC.